Each of the 29 T cell receptor beta chains below was sequenced from the same sample in a study of identical twins. A single record per CDR3 protein comes from TCRdb applying MiXCR to the 5' RACE reads. The sample consists of 200,000 to 300,000 distinct CDR3 sequences, more than 9.5% of them appearing once. These data are also associated with another study on yellow fever vaccine responses in identical twins.

The sample comprised memory (CD45RO+) T cells sorted from blood. The receptors shown here come from a woman aged 18-29 years in good health.

This clonotype was detected a few times. The gene calls are TRBV20-1 and TRBJ2-5; 9 bases line up with TRBD2. From germline, CDR1 is DFQATT and CDR2 SNEGSKA (reference sequence). V gave up 2 bases and J gave up 0 bases; unmatched junction bases: 1. This CDR3 has 14 residues. In DNA, the CDR3 is TGCAGTGCTAGACTAGCGGGGTACCAAGAGACCCAGTACTTC. This codes for CSARLAGYQETQYF.

The chain joins TRBV11-2 to TRBJ2-1; D remains unclear. The CDR3 loop spans 14 amino acids. Trimming took off 4 bases at V and 6 bases at J, with 13 bases between the two ends. Germline V gene lookup returns CDR1 SGHAT and CDR2 FQNNGV. Here the CDR3 DNA reads TGTGCCAGCAGCTCCTTTGGGCAGGCCAATGAGCAGTTCTTC. This translates into CASSSFGQANEQFF.

The chain recombines TRBV6-5 with TRBJ2-1; D not resolved. The ends were cut back, 2 bases at V and 9 bases at J, with 8 bases in the middle. Germline V gene lookup returns CDR1 MNHEY and CDR2 SVGAGI. The CDR3 sequence is 12 residues long. CDR3 sequence (DNA): TGTGCCAGCAGTTACCTGGGCCGTGAGCAGTTCTTC. Protein product: CASSYLGREQFF.

The V gene is TRBV6-2 or TRBV6-3, the J gene TRBJ2-7; 7 positions agree with TRBD1. There are 14 residues in the CDR3. CDR1 MNHEY and CDR2 SVGEGT come from the germline V gene. V trimming: 6 bases; J trimming: 5 bases; junction bases outside the gene matches: 10. The CDR3 protein is CASSDRARVHEQYF. CDR3 coding DNA: TGTGCCAGCAGCGACAGGGCCAGGGTCCACGAGCAGTACTTC.

This clonotype has a count of ten or more. The chain is built from TRBV6-2 or TRBV6-3 and TRBJ2-7; no reliable D call. Germline CDR1 MNHEY, CDR2 SVGEGT. The CDR3 has 11 amino acids. Deletions cut 5 bases from V and 4 bases from J, with 6 bases between. CDR3 bases: TGTGCCAGCAGTCCGCTATACGAGCAGTACTTC. This sequence encodes CASSPLYEQYF.

This clonotype was seen repeatedly, ten times or more. The chain links TRBV12-3 or TRBV12-4 to TRBJ2-2; 7 bases fit TRBD1. This CDR3 is 13 amino acids long. J lost 1 base, V lost 11 bases, and 4 bases had no gene match. CDR3: CASGQENTGELFF. DNA for the CDR3: TGTGCCTCAGGACAGGAGAACACCGGGGAGCTGTTTTTT.

The sample holds a few counts of this clonotype. This rearrangement joins TRBV27 to TRBJ1-2; a weak D match, TRBD1 (5 bases). This CDR3 is built from 15 residues. Germline V gene sequence: CDR1 MNHEY, CDR2 SMNVEV (reference sequence). V lost 0 bases to trimming and J lost 4 bases, with 12 bases between them. In nucleotides, the CDR3 is TGTGCCAGCAGTTTATCGCGAACTGGGGGCTATGGCTACACCTTC. It is translated as CASSLSRTGGYGYTF.

This clonotype was counted between two and nine times. The chain joins TRBV20-1 to TRBJ2-7; D unresolved. From germline, CDR1 is DFQATT and CDR2 SNEGSKA (reference sequence). The CDR3 spans 15 residues. CDR3 coding DNA: TGCAGCGCGCGCACAAACAAGACCAAAAATCCCCTGCAGTACTTC. Its translation is CSARTNKTKNPLQYF.

As DNA, the CDR3 is TGTGCCAGCAGCTTAGACTCAGGACCACAAGAGACCCAGTACTTC. Translation gives CASSLDSGPQETQYF. V and J are TRBV7-2 and TRBJ2-5; D remains ambiguous. Trimming stripped 1 base from V and 2 bases from J, with 11 bases between. There are 15 residues in the CDR3. Germline V gives CDR1 SGHTA, CDR2 FQGNSA.

The chain recombines TRBV20-1 with TRBJ2-1, with D possibly being TRBD2 (6 bases). The V gene lost 0 bases and the J gene lost 8 bases, with 8 bases spanning the gap. Germline V gene data show CDR1 as DFQATT and CDR2 as SNEGSKA (reference sequence). The length of the CDR3 is 12 residues. The CDR3 region is CSARDLADEQFF. The DNA for the CDR3 is TGCAGTGCTAGAGACTTAGCGGATGAGCAGTTCTTC.

V and J are TRBV9 and TRBJ1-6; D is undetermined. Germline-derived CDR1 and CDR2 are SGDLS and YYNGEE. CDR3 size: 14 residues. Trimming cost V 4 bases and J 5 bases, with 10 bases left between them. The CDR3 reads CASSLGSDNSPLHF. For the CDR3, the DNA is TGTGCCAGCAGCCTAGGAAGTGATAATTCACCCCTCCACTTT.

This clonotype has just a few counts. This chain joins TRBV5-1 and TRBJ2-7; D is unresolved. The V end lost 0 bases, the J end lost 3 bases, and 10 bases lay between the germline ends. The germline gives CDR1 SGHRS, CDR2 YFSETQ. CDR3 size: 14 residues. The CDR3 bases are TGCGCCAGCAGCTTGGGGCACGGCGGCTACGAGCAGTACTTC. It specifies CASSLGHGGYEQYF.

This chain uses TRBV7-3 with TRBJ2-4, with D hard to call. CDR1 and CDR2 from the germline V gene are SGHTA and FQGTGA. The CDR3 spans 14 residues. V was trimmed by 5 bases and J by 6 bases, leaving 14 bases between them. CDR3 residues: CASSADRASNIQYF. CDR3 DNA: TGTGCCAGCAGCGCCGACCGGGCCTCAAACATTCAGTACTTC.

This clonotype is labeled as medium-sized (0.01 to 0.1%). The genes are TRBV29-1 and TRBJ2-5; D gene unclear. The length of the CDR3 is 10 residues. V was clipped by 7 bases and J by 4 bases, with 7 bases between them. In germline, CDR1 is SQVTM, CDR2 ANQGSEA. CDR3 residues: CSGGPETQYF. The CDR3 region has the DNA TGCAGCGGAGGACCAGAGACCCAGTACTTC.

This clonotype has just a few counts. Here the CDR3 DNA reads TGCAGCGTAGCCAGGGAAGACTATGGCTACACCTTC. Protein product: CSVAREDYGYTF. This sequence joins TRBV29-1 and TRBJ1-2; D is possibly TRBD1 (5 bases). Trimming took 6 bases from V and 3 from J, leaving 11 bases between them. This CDR3 has 12 residues. Germline V CDR1 and CDR2: SQVTM, ANQGSEA.

This clonotype came up once. The CDR3 reads CASSLQNSPLHF. The CDR3 nucleotides read TGTGCCAGCAGCTTGCAGAATTCACCCCTCCACTTT. This chain links TRBV5-5 with TRBJ1-6, with D unresolved. Trimming took 1 base from V and 7 from J, leaving 3 bases between them. Per germline, CDR1 SGHKS and CDR2 YYEKEE (reference sequence). The CDR3 contains 12 residues.

The sample holds many counts of this clonotype. This rearrangement joins TRBV11-2 to TRBJ1-6; no definite D call. Deletions cut 5 bases from V and 0 bases from J, with 17 bases between. From germline, CDR1 is SGHAT and CDR2 FQNNGV. The CDR3 loop spans 18 amino acids. The CDR3 nucleotides are TGTGCCAGCAGCCCTGAACCGGTTAATAGCTCCTATAATTCACCCCTCCACTTT. Translation: CASSPEPVNSSYNSPLHF.

This clonotype was counted a few times. The chain employs TRBV5-1 and TRBJ2-1; D unresolved. The germline V gene encodes CDR1 SGHRS and CDR2 YFSETQ. V was cut by 0 bases and J by 7 bases, with 11 bases left in between. The CDR3 runs 14 residues. The CDR3: CASSLAKQPNEQFF. As DNA, the CDR3 is TGCGCCAGCAGCTTGGCCAAACAGCCGAATGAGCAGTTCTTC.

The chain employs TRBV4-3 and TRBJ2-1; 7 bases align to TRBD2. The length of the CDR3 is 16 residues. With 1 base clipped from V and 1 base from J, the junction kept 4 bases outside the gene matches. The V gene's germline CDR1 is LGHNA and CDR2 YSLEER. CDR3 loop: CASSQGRERSYNEQFF. Here the CDR3 DNA reads TGCGCCAGCAGCCAAGGGCGGGAGAGGTCCTACAATGAGCAGTTCTTC.

This clonotype was seen ten or more times. The V and J genes are TRBV7-8 and TRBJ1-1; possibly TRBD1 for D (5 bases). The CDR3 extends over 15 amino acids. V was cut by 6 bases and J by 2 bases, with 16 bases left in between. Germline lookup yields CDR1 SGHVS and CDR2 FQNEAQ. The CDR3 loop reads CASSLRQRTNTEAFF. CDR3 DNA sequence: TGTGCCAGCAGTTTGAGACAGAGAACCAACACTGAAGCTTTCTTT. Complete variable domain (other parts from reference TRBV7-8 and TRBJ1-1): GAGVSQSPRYKVAKRGQDVALRCDPISGHVSLFWYQQALGQGPEFLTYFQNEAQLDKSGLPSDRFFAERPEGSVSTLKIQRTQQEDSAVYLCASSLRQRTNTEAFFGQGTRLTVV.

The chain employs TRBV6-5 and TRBJ2-7; D is perhaps TRBD2 (6 bases). The germline gives CDR1 MNHEY, CDR2 SVGAGI. With 4 bases removed from V and 2 bases from J, the gap between germline ends came to 18 bases. This CDR3 has 16 residues. As DNA, the CDR3 is TGTGCCAGCAGTTCCCAGTCCAGGACTACCGCCTACGAGCAGTACTTC. Amino acid sequence: CASSSQSRTTAYEQYF.

This clonotype was detected only a few times. V is TRBV28 and J is TRBJ1-5, with D unclear. V was trimmed by 6 bases and J by 7 bases, leaving 19 bases between them. CDR1 is MDHEN and CDR2 is SYDVKM in the germline V gene. This CDR3 has 15 residues. The CDR3 is CASSPGEGLNQPQHF. As DNA, the CDR3 is TGTGCCAGCAGCCCCGGTGAGGGTCTGAACCAGCCCCAGCATTTT.

The rearrangement links TRBV3-1 to TRBJ2-2; D is ambiguous. CDR1 LGHDT and CDR2 YNNKEL come from the germline V gene (reference sequence). V lost 0 bases and J 7 bases, leaving 9 bases between the germline ends. This CDR3 has 14 amino acids. CDR3 amino acids: CASSQEQVVGELFF. The CDR3, as DNA: TGTGCCAGCAGCCAAGAGCAAGTTGTCGGGGAGCTGTTTTTT.

There are a few counts of this clonotype. The rearrangement links TRBV14 to TRBJ2-1; no reliable D call. Germline V gene data show CDR1 as SGHDN and CDR2 as FVKESK. Trimming stripped 1 base from V and 10 bases from J, with 20 bases between. The CDR3 sequence is 16 residues long. CDR3 sequence: CASSQGALRPGREQFF. CDR3 nucleotide sequence: TGTGCCAGCAGCCAAGGGGCTCTTAGACCGGGCCGAGAGCAGTTCTTC.

The chain recombines TRBV24-1 with TRBJ2-3; possible D gene TRBD2, 6 bases. CDR1 and CDR2 (germline): KGHDR, SFDVKD. Trimming shortened V by 10 bases and J by 2 bases, and 18 bases separated the two germline ends. The CDR3 is 15 residues long. CDR3 DNA sequence: TGTGCCACGGCCGGGGGAGCGGACAACACAGATACGCAGTATTTT. Its protein product is CATAGGADNTDTQYF.

This chain links TRBV6-2 or TRBV6-3 with TRBJ2-7; no clear D. The CDR3 is 11 amino acids. Deletions cut 6 bases from V and 3 bases from J, with 6 bases between. Per the germline V gene, CDR1 is MNHEY and CDR2 is SVGEGT. CDR3 DNA sequence: TGTGCCAGCAGCCACCGCTACGAGCAGTACTTC. It encodes CASSHRYEQYF.

This rearrangement joins TRBV15 to TRBJ2-7, with TRBD2 matching over 9 bases. V lost 5 bases to trimming and J lost 3 bases; unmatched junction nucleotides: 8. CDR3 length: 15 residues. The V gene's germline CDR1 is LNHNV and CDR2 YYDKDF (reference sequence). CDR3 amino acids: CATSLAGGPDYEQYF. In DNA form, the CDR3 reads TGTGCCACCAGCTTGGCGGGAGGGCCCGACTACGAGCAGTACTTC.

The chain combines TRBV6-2 or TRBV6-3 with TRBJ2-2; 8 bases map to TRBD2. Trimming took 2 bases from V and 5 from J; bases not matched to a gene: 4. From germline, CDR1 is MNHEY and CDR2 SVGEGT. The CDR3 is 15 residues long. CDR3: CASSYKVAGTGELFF. The CDR3 nucleotides are TGTGCCAGCAGTTACAAAGTAGCGGGGACCGGGGAGCTGTTTTTT.

The J gene is TRBJ2-2, the V gene TRBV7-2; D tentatively fits TRBD1 or TRBD2 (5 bases each). V was cut by 8 bases and J by 1 base, with 11 bases left in between. This CDR3 comprises 14 residues. Germline CDR1 reads SGHTA; CDR2 reads FQGNSA. CDR3 sequence (DNA): TGTGCCAGCGTACTAGGACAGAACACCGGGGAGCTGTTTTTT. It translates to CASVLGQNTGELFF.